One and the same sample provided the 13 T cell receptor beta chains below, sequenced in a study of shared clonotypes between healthy human individuals. Generated by immunoSEQ multiplex PCR, the TCRdb table keeps only in-frame clones and is missing some. This sample has around 2.1 million clones; just over 90% occur once, and the top ten carry 1.7%. Naive CD8 cells comprised CD45RO-negative, CCR7-positively selected cells, excluding terminally differentiated effector memory CD45RA+ cells. Sequencing was performed on naive CD8+ T cells from PBMCs. The receptors originated from a man between 18 and 29 years old in good health. Some clones in this sample may be carry-over from other donors' samples.

The rearrangement links TRBV27 to TRBJ2-3, with D maybe TRBD2 (6 bases). Germline loops: CDR1 MNHEY, CDR2 SMNVEV (reference sequence). The CDR3 consists of 15 residues. V lost 6 bases and J lost 4, with 17 bases in between. CDR3 residues: CASSGLATGADTQYF. The CDR3, as DNA: TGTGCCAGCAGCGGGCTAGCTACGGGGGCAGATACGCAGTATTTT.

This clone was picked up one time. V is TRBV7-9 and J is TRBJ1-3; D unresolved. V was pared by 7 bases and J by 3 bases, with 7 bases between. In germline, CDR1 is SEHNR, CDR2 FQNEAQ (reference sequence). The CDR3 runs 12 residues. The CDR3 nucleotides are TGTGCCAGCACGGGATTTGGAAACACCATATATTTT. Residues: CASTGFGNTIYF.

The genes are TRBV13 and TRBJ2-1; 15 bases are a match to TRBD2. Per germline, CDR1 PRHDT and CDR2 FYEKMQ (reference sequence). The trim removed 5 bases at V and 9 bases at J, leaving 5 bases unmatched. This CDR3 is 15 amino acids long. The CDR3 loop is CASSLGLAGGVEQFF. Here the CDR3 DNA reads TGTGCCAGCAGCCTCGGACTAGCGGGAGGGGTTGAGCAGTTCTTC.

This chain uses TRBV10-3 with TRBJ1-1; unclear D gene. This CDR3 has 14 residues. In germline, CDR1 is ENHRY, CDR2 SYGVKD. V dropped 1 base and J dropped 2 bases, with 8 bases sitting between them. The CDR3 DNA reads as TGTGCCATCAGTGAGTATTGGGCCAACACTGAAGCTTTCTTT. Protein: CAISEYWANTEAFF.

The rearrangement links TRBV15 to TRBJ2-7, with D hard to call. Trimming left V 3 bases short and J 2 bases short, with 17 bases between. The CDR3 extends over 16 amino acids. CDR1 and CDR2 from the germline V gene are LNHNV and YYDKDF (reference sequence). The CDR3 nucleotides read TGTGCCACCAGCAGTGATTCAGCTAAGTATCCCTACGAGCAGTACTTC. Amino acid sequence: CATSSDSAKYPYEQYF.

The chain joins TRBV28 to TRBJ1-5; D not certain. Trimming took off 8 bases at V and 7 bases at J, with 18 bases between the two ends. This CDR3 contains 14 residues. Germline V gene lookup returns CDR1 MDHEN and CDR2 SYDVKM. The CDR3 nucleotides read TGTGCCAGCCATCGCCCCGGGTCAGGCCAGCCCCAGCATTTT. Translation gives CASHRPGSGQPQHF.

The chain links TRBV28 to TRBJ1-1; D unresolved. Looked up from germline, CDR1 is MDHEN and CDR2 is SYDVKM. The V end lost 5 bases, the J end lost 7 bases, and 14 bases lay between the germline ends. The CDR3 runs to 13 residues. The CDR3 loop reads CASSPGRVVEAFF. The CDR3 nucleotides read TGTGCCAGCAGTCCCGGCCGGGTGGTTGAAGCTTTCTTT. Full variable domain (remainder filled in from reference TRBV28 and TRBJ1-1): DVKVTQSSRYLVKRTGEKVFLECVQDMDHENMFWYRQDPGLGLRLIYFSYDVKMKEKGDIPEGYSVSREKKERFSLILESASTNQTSMYLCASSPGRVVEAFFGQGTRLTVV.

This clone was observed once. This chain uses TRBV28 with TRBJ2-7; maybe TRBD1 (6 bases). V was shortened by 7 bases and J by 7 bases, with 20 bases between the two germline ends. CDR1 is MDHEN, CDR2 SYDVKM, per germline. The CDR3 spans 14 residues. CDR3 DNA: TGTGCCAGCACCTTAGGTCGGGACACCAGGGAGCAGTACTTC. Translating it yields CASTLGRDTREQYF. The full variable domain, rest sourced from reference TRBV28 and TRBJ2-7, is DVKVTQSSRYLVKRTGEKVFLECVQDMDHENMFWYRQDPGLGLRLIYFSYDVKMKEKGDIPEGYSVSREKKERFSLILESASTNQTSMYLCASTLGRDTREQYFGPGTRLTVT.

This rearrangement joins TRBV11-2 to TRBJ2-7, with D possibly being TRBD2 (6 bases). Trimming stripped 3 bases from V and 1 base from J, with 19 bases between. The CDR3 totals 17 residues. In germline, CDR1 is SGHAT, CDR2 FQNNGV. The CDR3 DNA sequence: TGTGCCAGCAGCTTCTTCTCTAGCGCTGGGCTGTCCTACGAGCAGTACTTC. It specifies CASSFFSSAGLSYEQYF.

The rearrangement links TRBV10-3 to TRBJ2-1; TRBD2 agrees at 9 bases. Germline V lookup: CDR1 ENHRY, CDR2 SYGVKD. The CDR3 is made up of 17 amino acids. Trimming took 3 bases from V and 0 from J; bases not matched to a gene: 6. The CDR3 loop reads CAISERLAGTSYNEQFF. CDR3 coding DNA: TGTGCCATCAGTGAAAGGCTAGCGGGAACCTCCTACAATGAGCAGTTCTTC.

The chain links TRBV19 to TRBJ1-2; no definite D call. Trimming shortened V by 3 bases and J by 7 bases, and 9 bases separated the two germline ends. The CDR3 runs 12 residues. Per germline, CDR1 LNHDA and CDR2 SQIVND (reference sequence). The CDR3 region is CASSIGGIGYTF. In nucleotides, the CDR3 is TGTGCCAGTAGTATTGGAGGGATTGGCTACACCTTC.

On this clone itself: The sample holds other DNA sequences that translate to the same CDR3. The rearrangement joins TRBV27 to TRBJ2-7; TRBD2 agrees at 11 bases. Germline V gives CDR1 MNHEY, CDR2 SMNVEV (reference sequence). This CDR3 has 14 residues. V shed 6 bases and J 4 bases; nucleotides not matched to a gene: 5. The chain's CDR3 is CASSRGTSGYEQYF. In DNA form, the CDR3 reads TGTGCCAGCAGCCGAGGGACTAGCGGATACGAGCAGTACTTC.

The gene calls are TRBV2 and TRBJ2-5; D is unresolved. The V end lost 3 bases, the J end lost 5 bases, and 13 bases lay between the germline ends. The germline gives CDR1 SNHLY, CDR2 FYNNEI. The CDR3 length is 14 residues. CDR3 sequence: CASSDERAEETQYF. CDR3 DNA sequence: TGTGCCAGCAGTGACGAAAGGGCGGAGGAGACCCAGTACTTC.